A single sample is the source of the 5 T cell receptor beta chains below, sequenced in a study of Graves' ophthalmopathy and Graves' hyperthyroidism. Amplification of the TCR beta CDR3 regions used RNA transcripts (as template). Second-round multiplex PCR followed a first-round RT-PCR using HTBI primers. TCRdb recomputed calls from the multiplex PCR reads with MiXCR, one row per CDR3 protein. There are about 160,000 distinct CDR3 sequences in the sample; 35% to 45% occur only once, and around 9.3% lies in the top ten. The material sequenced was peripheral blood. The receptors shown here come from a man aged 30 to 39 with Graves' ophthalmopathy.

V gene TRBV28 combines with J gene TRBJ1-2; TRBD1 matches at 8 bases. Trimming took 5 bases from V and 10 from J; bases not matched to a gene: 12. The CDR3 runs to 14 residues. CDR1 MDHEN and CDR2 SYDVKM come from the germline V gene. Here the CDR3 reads CASSPRPTGGTYTF. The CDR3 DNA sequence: TGTGCCAGCAGTCCCAGGCCCACAGGGGGAACCTACACCTTC.

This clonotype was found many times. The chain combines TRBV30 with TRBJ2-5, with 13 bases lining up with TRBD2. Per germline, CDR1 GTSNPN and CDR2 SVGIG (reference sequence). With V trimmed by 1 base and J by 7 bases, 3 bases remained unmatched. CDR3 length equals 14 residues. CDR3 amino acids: CAWSGLAGGGTQYF. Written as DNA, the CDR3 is TGTGCCTGGAGTGGACTAGCGGGAGGCGGGACCCAGTACTTC.

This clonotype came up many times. The CDR3 region is CSVRQGSTGANVLTF. CDR3 bases: TGCAGCGTTCGACAGGGGAGCACTGGGGCCAACGTCCTGACTTTC. The chain links TRBV29-1 to TRBJ2-6; 8 nucleotides align to TRBD1. CDR3 length: 15 amino acids. V lost 5 bases to trimming and J lost 2 bases; unmatched junction nucleotides: 5. The V gene's germline CDR1 is SQVTM and CDR2 ANQGSEA. The whole variable domain, remainder taken from reference TRBV29-1 and TRBJ2-6, is SAVISQKPSRDICQRGTSLTIQCQVDSQVTMMFWYRQQPGQSLTLIATANQGSEATYESGFVIDKFPISRPNLTFSTLTVSNMSPEDSSIYLCSVRQGSTGANVLTFGAGSRLTVL.

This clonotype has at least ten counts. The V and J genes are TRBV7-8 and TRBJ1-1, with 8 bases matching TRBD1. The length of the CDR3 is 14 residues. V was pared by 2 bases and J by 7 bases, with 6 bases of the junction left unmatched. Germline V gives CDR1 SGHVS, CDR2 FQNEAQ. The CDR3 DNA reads TGTGCCAGCAGCTTACCCCAGGGGGCGGATGAAGCTTTCTTT. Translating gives CASSLPQGADEAFF.

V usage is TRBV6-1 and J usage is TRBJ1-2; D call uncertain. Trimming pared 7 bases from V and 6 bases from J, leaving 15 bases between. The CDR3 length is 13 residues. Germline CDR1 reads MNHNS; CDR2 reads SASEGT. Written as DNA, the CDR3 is TGTGCCAGCACTCTCAACAGAGGTCATGGCTACACCTTC. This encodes CASTLNRGHGYTF.